This T cell receptor (beta chain) was identified during a study of blood T cell repertoires in COVID-19. Whole-study context: Italy, Spain and the United States were the sources of the convalescent and acute COVID-19 samples. Sources were T cells, B-cell-depleted T cells, or PBMCs; the material itself was cDNA or gDNA.

Methods used by the authors: Amplification from reference gene primers served as the basis for estimated nucleated cell counts. The data were produced by immunoSEQ multiplex PCR, yet TCRdb's version contains in-frame clones alone and is incomplete. V, J and clone size are those of that table, while D and trimming were read from the DNA. Of over 200,000 clones in the sample, about 90% were seen once. This CDR3 comprises 18 residues. The germline CDR1 and CDR2 sequences are KGHDR and SFDVKD. The trim removed 4 bases at V and 3 bases at J, leaving 8 bases unmatched. Sequencing was done on a sample of peripheral blood. This rearrangement joins TRBV24-1 to TRBJ2-3, with 14 bases identical to TRBD2. This TCR came from an older woman with acute or convalescent COVID-19. Here the CDR3 reads CATSDAGLAGVRTDTQYF. As DNA, the CDR3 is TGTGCCACCAGTGACGCGGGACTAGCGGGAGTCCGTACAGATACGCAGTATTTT.